This T cell receptor (beta chain) was identified during a study of CD8+ T cells in alopecia areata. On the study more broadly: Treated patients were given 5 to 10 mg oral tofacitinib twice daily.

This clone appeared a few times. As the sequencing template, cDNA was produced by extracting RNA and reverse transcribing it. This table comes from immunoSEQ multiplex PCR, and its TCRdb copy is limited to in-frame clones, with some not included. The sample consists of about 90,000 clones, about 40% of them appearing once. Treatment specified: oral pan-JAK inhibitor, 5-10 mg twice daily. Germline CDR1 reads SEHNR; CDR2 reads FQNEAQ (reference sequence). The length of the CDR3 is 13 residues. The V end lost 5 bases, the J end lost 5 bases, and 12 bases lay between the germline ends. This receptor was obtained from a human donor with alopecia areata. This chain uses TRBV7-9 with TRBJ2-5; a weak D match, TRBD2 (6 bases). The input for sequencing was CD8+ T cells sorted from blood, taken at week 24, from a patient treated with tofacitinib. The CDR3 DNA follows: TGTGCCAGCAGCCCTACTAGCTCTGAGACCCAGTACTTC. Residues: CASSPTSSETQYF.